This T cell receptor (beta chain) was documented in a study of T cell changes during pregnancy in multiple sclerosis. J was trimmed by 4 bases and V by 7 bases; bases with no gene match: 6. Germline CDR1 reads MNHNY; CDR2 reads SVGAGI (reference sequence). This CDR3 has 13 amino acids. Produced via immunoSEQ multiplex PCR; TCRdb's table is partial and in-frame only. The table shows 70,000 to 85,000 clones, with roughly nine tenths occurring only once. The specimen was peripheral blood, collected before pregnancy. The V and J genes are TRBV6-6 and TRBJ1-1, with 7 positions matching TRBD1. The receptor comes from a female donor with multiple sclerosis, enrolled in a pregnancy study. The CDR3 DNA sequence: TGTGCCAGCATCCCAGGGGGAGGCACTGAAGCTTTCTTT. Protein sequence: CASIPGGGTEAFF.